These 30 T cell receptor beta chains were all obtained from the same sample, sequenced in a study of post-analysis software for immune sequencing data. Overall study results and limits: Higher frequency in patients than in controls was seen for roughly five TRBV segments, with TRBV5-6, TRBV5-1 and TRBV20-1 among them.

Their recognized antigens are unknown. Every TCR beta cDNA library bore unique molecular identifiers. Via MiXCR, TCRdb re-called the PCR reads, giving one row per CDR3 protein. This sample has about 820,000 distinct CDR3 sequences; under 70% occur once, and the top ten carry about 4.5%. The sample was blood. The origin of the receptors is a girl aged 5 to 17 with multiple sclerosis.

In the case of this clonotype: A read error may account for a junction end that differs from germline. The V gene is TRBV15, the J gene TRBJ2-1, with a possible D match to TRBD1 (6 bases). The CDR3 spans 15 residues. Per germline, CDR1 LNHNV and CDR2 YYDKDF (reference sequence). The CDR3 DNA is TGTGCCACCAGCAGAGATTCAGCAGGGGCTAGGACCCTGTACTTC. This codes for CATSRDSAGARTLYF.

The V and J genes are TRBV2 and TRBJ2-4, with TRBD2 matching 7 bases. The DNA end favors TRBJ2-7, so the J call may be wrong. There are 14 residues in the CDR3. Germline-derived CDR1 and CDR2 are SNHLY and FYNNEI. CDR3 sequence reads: CASSQGLAEYEQYF. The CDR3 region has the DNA TGTGCCAGCAGTCAAGGGCTAGCGGAGTACGAGCAGTACTTC.

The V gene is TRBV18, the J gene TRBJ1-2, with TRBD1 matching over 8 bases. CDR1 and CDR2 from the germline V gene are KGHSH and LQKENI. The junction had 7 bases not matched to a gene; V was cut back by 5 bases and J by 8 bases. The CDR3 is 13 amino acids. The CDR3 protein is CASSADRTGGYTF. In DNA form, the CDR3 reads TGTGCCAGCTCAGCGGACAGGACAGGGGGCTACACCTTC.

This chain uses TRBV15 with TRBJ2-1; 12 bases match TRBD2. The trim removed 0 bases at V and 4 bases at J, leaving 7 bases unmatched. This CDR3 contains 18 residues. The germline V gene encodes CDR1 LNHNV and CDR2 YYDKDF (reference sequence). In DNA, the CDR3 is TGTGCCACCAGCAGAGATCTGGCTACTAGCGGGAGGTACAATGAGCAGTTCTTC. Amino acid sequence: CATSRDLATSGRYNEQFF. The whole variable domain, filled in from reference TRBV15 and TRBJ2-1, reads DAMVIQNPRYQVTQFGKPVTLSCSQTLNHNVMYWYQQKSSQAPKLLFHYYDKDFNNEADTPDNFQSRRPNTSFCFLDIRSPGLGDTAMYLCATSRDLATSGRYNEQFFGPGTRLTVL.

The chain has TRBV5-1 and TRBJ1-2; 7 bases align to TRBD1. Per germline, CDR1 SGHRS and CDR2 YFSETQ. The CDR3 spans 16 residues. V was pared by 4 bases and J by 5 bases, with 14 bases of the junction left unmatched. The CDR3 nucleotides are TGCGCCAGCAGCCCGGCAGGGGGATCGAACCTTTATGGCTACACCTTC. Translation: CASSPAGGSNLYGYTF.

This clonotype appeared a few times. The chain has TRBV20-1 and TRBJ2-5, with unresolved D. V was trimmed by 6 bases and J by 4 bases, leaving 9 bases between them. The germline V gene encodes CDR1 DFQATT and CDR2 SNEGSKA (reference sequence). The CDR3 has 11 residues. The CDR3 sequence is CSAHSRETQYF. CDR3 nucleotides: TGCAGTGCACACAGTAGAGAGACCCAGTACTTC.

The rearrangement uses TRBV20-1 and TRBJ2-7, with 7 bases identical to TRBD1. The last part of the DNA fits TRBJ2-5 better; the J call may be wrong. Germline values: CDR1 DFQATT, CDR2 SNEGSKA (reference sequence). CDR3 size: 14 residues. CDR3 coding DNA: TGCAGTGCTAGAGGGGCAGGGGGCCAAGAGACCCAGTACTTC. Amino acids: CSARGAGGQETQYF.

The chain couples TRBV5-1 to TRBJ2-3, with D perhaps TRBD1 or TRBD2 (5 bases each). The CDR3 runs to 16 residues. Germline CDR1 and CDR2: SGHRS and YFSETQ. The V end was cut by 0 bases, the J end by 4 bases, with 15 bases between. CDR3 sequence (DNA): TGCGCCAGCAGCTTGGAGGGGAAAGAGGGCGCAGATACGCAGTATTTT. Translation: CASSLEGKEGADTQYF.

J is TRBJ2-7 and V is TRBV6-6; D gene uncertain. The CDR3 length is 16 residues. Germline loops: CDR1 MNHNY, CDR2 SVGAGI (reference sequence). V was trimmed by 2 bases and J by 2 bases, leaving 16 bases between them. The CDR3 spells CASSYGLSSAPYEQYF. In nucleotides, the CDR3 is TGTGCCAGCAGTTACGGTTTATCGTCTGCTCCCTACGAGCAGTACTTC.

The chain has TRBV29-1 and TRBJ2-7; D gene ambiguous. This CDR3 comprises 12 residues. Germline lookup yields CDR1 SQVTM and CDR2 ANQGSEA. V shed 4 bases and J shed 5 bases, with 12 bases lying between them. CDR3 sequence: CSVVLGNHEQYF. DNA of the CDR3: TGCAGCGTTGTTCTGGGGAACCACGAGCAGTACTTC.

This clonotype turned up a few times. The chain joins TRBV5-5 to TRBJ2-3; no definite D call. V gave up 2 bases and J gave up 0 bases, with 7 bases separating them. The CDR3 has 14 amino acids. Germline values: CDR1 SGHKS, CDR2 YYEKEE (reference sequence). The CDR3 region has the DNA TGTGCCAGCAGCTTTGGCGAGAGCACAGATACGCAGTATTTT. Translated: CASSFGESTDTQYF.

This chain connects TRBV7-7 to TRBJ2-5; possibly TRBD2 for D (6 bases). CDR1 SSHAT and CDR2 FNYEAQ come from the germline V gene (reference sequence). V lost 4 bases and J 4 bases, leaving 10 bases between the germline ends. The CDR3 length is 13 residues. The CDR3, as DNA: TGTGCCAGCAGCTCCGGACTAATAGAGACCCAGTACTTC. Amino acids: CASSSGLIETQYF.

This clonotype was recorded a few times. For the CDR3, the DNA is TGCAGCGTTGTTACTGGGGAGGTTGGCTACACCTTC. Translating it yields CSVVTGEVGYTF. The rearrangement joins TRBV29-1 to TRBJ1-2; D uncertain. V lost 4 bases and J lost 7, with 13 bases in between. CDR3 length: 12 residues. Germline V gene lookup returns CDR1 SQVTM and CDR2 ANQGSEA.

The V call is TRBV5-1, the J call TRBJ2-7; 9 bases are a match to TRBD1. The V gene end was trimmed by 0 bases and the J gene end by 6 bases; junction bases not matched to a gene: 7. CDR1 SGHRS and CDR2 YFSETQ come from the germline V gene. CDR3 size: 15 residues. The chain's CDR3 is CASSLGGTGRVEQYF. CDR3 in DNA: TGCGCCAGCAGCTTGGGAGGGACAGGGCGTGTCGAGCAGTACTTC. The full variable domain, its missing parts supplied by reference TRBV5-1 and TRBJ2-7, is KAGVTQTPRYLIKTRGQQVTLSCSPISGHRSVSWYQQTPGQGLQFLFEYFSETQRNKGNFPGRFSGRQFSNSRSEMNVSTLELGDSALYLCASSLGGTGRVEQYFGPGTRLTVT.

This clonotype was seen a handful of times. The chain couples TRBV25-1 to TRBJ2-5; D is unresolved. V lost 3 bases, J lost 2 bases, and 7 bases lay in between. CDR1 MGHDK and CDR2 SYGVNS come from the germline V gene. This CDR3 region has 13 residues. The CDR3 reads CASSEENQETQYF. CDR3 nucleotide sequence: TGTGCCAGCAGTGAGGAGAATCAAGAGACCCAGTACTTC.

In nucleotides, the CDR3 is TGTGCCAGCAGCTCCACGCTGACTAGCGGTCGGGGGTATTTT. Translated, it gives CASSSTLTSGRGYF. This chain joins TRBV7-2 and TRBJ2-3, with 9 bases lining up with TRBD2. The germline V gene has CDR1 SGHTA and CDR2 FQGNSA. The CDR3 contains 14 residues. The trim removed 4 bases at V and 14 bases at J, leaving 13 bases unmatched.

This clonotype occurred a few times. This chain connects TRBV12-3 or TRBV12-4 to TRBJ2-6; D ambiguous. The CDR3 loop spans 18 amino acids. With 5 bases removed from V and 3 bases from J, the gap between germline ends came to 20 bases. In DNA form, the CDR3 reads TGTGCCAGCAGTCCAGACCGGGCCGCTAGACGTGGGGCCAACGTCCTGACTTTC. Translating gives CASSPDRAARRGANVLTF.

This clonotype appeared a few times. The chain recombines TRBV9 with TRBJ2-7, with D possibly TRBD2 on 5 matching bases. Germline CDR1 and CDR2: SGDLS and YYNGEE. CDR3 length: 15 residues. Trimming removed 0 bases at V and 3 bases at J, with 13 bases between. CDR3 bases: TGTGCCAGCAGCGTAGGTCGCGAGACTAACTACGAGCAGTACTTC. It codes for CASSVGRETNYEQYF.

The CDR3 DNA is TGTGCCAGCAGCTCGAACGCATTTGGCGGGGGCTCCTACGAGCAGTACTTC. Translating it yields CASSSNAFGGGSYEQYF. The rearrangement links TRBV7-2 to TRBJ2-7; 7 bases agree with TRBD2. Trimming took 4 bases from V and 0 from J; bases not matched to a gene: 12. The CDR3 covers 17 residues. Germline CDR1 SGHTA, CDR2 FQGNSA. The complete variable domain, with remaining parts taken from reference TRBV7-2 and TRBJ2-7, reads GAGVSQSPSNKVTEKGKDVELRCDPISGHTALYWYRQSLGQGLEFLIYFQGNSAPDKSGLPSDRFSAERTGGSVSTLTIQRTQQEDSAVYLCASSSNAFGGGSYEQYFGPGTRLTVT.

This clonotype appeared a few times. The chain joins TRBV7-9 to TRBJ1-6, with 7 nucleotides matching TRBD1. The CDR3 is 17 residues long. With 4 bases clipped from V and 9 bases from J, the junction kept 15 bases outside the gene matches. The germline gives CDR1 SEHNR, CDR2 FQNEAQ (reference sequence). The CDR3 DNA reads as TGTGCCAGCAGCTATCATGAATTAGGGGGCGCAGGTTCACCCCTCCACTTT. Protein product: CASSYHELGGAGSPLHF.

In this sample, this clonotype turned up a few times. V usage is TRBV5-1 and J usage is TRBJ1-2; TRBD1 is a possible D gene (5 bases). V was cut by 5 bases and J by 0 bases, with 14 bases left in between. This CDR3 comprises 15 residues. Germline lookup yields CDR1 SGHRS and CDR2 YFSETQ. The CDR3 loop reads CASRRGSQANYGYTF. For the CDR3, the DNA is TGCGCCAGCAGAAGGGGATCACAGGCTAACTATGGCTACACCTTC.

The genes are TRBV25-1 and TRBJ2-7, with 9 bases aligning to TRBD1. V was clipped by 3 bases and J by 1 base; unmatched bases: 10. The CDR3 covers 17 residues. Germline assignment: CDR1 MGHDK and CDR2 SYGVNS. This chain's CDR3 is CASSEKTHGTGSYEQYF. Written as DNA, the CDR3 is TGTGCCAGCAGTGAGAAAACCCACGGGACAGGGTCCTACGAGCAGTACTTC.

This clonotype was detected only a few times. The CDR3 coding sequence is TGCAGTGCTCCAGGGGGGCAGGGGGGCTCTAACTATGGCTACACCTTC. Protein: CSAPGGQGGSNYGYTF. The chain links TRBV20-1 to TRBJ1-2, with TRBD1 matching 7 bases. The CDR3 sequence is 16 residues long. V shed 5 bases and J 0 bases; nucleotides not matched to a gene: 12. CDR1 is DFQATT, CDR2 SNEGSKA, per germline (reference sequence).

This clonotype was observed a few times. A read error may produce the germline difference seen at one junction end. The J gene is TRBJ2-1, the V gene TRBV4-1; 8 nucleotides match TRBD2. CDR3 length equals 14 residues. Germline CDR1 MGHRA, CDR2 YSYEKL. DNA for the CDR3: TGCGCCAGCAACCAACTAGCGGACTACAATGAGCAGTTCTTC. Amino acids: CASNQLADYNEQFF.

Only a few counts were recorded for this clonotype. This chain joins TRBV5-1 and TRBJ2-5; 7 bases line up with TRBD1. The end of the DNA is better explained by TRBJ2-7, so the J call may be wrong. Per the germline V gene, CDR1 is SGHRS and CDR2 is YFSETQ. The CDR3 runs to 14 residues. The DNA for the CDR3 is TGCGCCAGCAGCTTGACGGCGACAGGGAACGAGCAGTACTTC. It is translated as CASSLTATGNEQYF.

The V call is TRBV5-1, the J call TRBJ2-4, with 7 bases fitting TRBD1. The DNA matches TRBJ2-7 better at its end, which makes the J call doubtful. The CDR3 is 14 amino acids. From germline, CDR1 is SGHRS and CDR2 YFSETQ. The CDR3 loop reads CASRSGTDAYEQYF. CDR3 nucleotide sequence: TGCGCCAGCAGATCCGGGACAGACGCCTACGAGCAGTACTTC.

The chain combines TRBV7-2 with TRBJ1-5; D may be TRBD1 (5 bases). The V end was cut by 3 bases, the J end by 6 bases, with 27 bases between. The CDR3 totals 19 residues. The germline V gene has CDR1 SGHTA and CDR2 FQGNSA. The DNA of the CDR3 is TGTGCCAGCAGCTTCAGCGCCCAATGGGACGGGGCATTCGGTCAGCCCCAGCATTTT. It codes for CASSFSAQWDGAFGQPQHF.

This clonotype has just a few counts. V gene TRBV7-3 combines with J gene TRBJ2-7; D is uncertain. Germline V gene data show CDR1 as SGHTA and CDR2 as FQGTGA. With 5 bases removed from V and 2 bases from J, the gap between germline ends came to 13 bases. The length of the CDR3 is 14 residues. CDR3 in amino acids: CASSPRLGPYEQYF. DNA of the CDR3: TGTGCCAGCAGCCCCAGGTTAGGTCCCTACGAGCAGTACTTC.

This chain's CDR3 is CASIRAAGAILGETQYF. CDR3 nucleotides: TGTGCCAGCATTCGAGCGGCGGGGGCGATCCTTGGGGAGACCCAGTACTTC. The chain has TRBV2 and TRBJ2-5; D possibly corresponds to TRBD2 (7 bases). The CDR3 spans 17 residues. The germline V and J ends were trimmed by 7 bases and 5 bases, with 26 bases remaining between them. Germline CDR1 SNHLY, CDR2 FYNNEI.

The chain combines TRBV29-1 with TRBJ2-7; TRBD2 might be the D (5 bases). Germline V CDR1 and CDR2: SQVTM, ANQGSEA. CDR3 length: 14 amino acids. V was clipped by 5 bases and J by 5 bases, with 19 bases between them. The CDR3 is CSVSPTERSDEQYF. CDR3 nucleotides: TGCAGCGTTAGTCCCACAGAGCGGTCCGACGAGCAGTACTTC.